This entry features one T cell receptor beta chain sequence. Its antigen is still unknown. The sample is drawn from a study of CD8 T cells in Susac syndrome. Study conclusions and caveats: TCR sequencing and HLA analysis covered a relatively small number of individuals.

Germline V lookup: CDR1 SGDLS, CDR2 YYNGEE. Trimming at V came to 3 bases and at J to 5 bases, leaving 8 bases not matched to a gene. The CDR3 loop spans 16 amino acids. cDNA came from about 0.5 to 1 ug RNA primed by random hexamers. Multiplex PCR with immunoSEQ amplified the TCR beta CDR3 across 54 Vbeta and 13 Jbeta. MiXCR was run by TCRdb on the immunoSEQ multiplex PCR reads, yielding one entry per CDR3 protein. The table lists approximately 110,000 distinct CDR3 sequences, around 94% of them singletons, with 0.065% to 0.1% in the top ten. It was healthy donors who served as the controls, matched for age and sex. Purification of the CD8+ and CD4+ T cells relied on negative isolation, and TEMRA cells underwent FACS enrichment.

The receptor was derived from a human donor in good health. This chain connects TRBV9 to TRBJ2-1; 10 bases are shared with TRBD2. Sequenced: CD4+ T cells from PBMCs. The CDR3 sequence is CASSATSGTTNNEQFF. CDR3 DNA: TGTGCCAGCAGCGCTACTAGCGGGACAACTAACAATGAGCAGTTCTTC. The full variable domain, its missing parts supplied by reference TRBV9 and TRBJ2-1, is DSGVTQTPKHLITATGQRVTLRCSPRSGDLSVYWYQQSLDQGLQFLIQYYNGEERAKGNILERFSAQQFPDLHSELNLSSLELGDSALYFCASSATSGTTNNEQFFGPGTRLTVL.